The sample holds many counts of the clone carrying this T cell receptor beta chain. Its antigen is still unknown. The germline CDR1 and CDR2 sequences are SGHKS and YYEKEE (reference sequence). This CDR3 comprises 15 residues. The V end was cut by 0 bases, the J end by 2 bases, with 10 bases between. In TCRdb, the 5' RACE reads were re-called with MiXCR into one record per CDR3 protein. Among some 110,000 distinct CDR3 sequences listed, 8.4% were seen once. This specimen comes from a study of T cells after yellow fever vaccination. Study information: With SMART-Seq v4 Ultra Low Input, the fractions containing low cell numbers were prepared.

Study-level results: Abundant clonotypes from the bulk population could contaminate FACS-sorted repertoires.

The gene calls are TRBV5-5 and TRBJ2-3, with D perhaps TRBD2 (6 bases). This sample comprised CD8+ T cells sorted from PBMCs, obtained 45 days after the yellow fever booster vaccination. The TCR comes from a man aged 30 to 45 who received the YFV17D yellow fever vaccine. The CDR3 coding sequence is TGTGCCAGCAGCTTGGAAGGCGGGATCACAGATACGCAGTATTTT. This encodes CASSLEGGITDTQYF.